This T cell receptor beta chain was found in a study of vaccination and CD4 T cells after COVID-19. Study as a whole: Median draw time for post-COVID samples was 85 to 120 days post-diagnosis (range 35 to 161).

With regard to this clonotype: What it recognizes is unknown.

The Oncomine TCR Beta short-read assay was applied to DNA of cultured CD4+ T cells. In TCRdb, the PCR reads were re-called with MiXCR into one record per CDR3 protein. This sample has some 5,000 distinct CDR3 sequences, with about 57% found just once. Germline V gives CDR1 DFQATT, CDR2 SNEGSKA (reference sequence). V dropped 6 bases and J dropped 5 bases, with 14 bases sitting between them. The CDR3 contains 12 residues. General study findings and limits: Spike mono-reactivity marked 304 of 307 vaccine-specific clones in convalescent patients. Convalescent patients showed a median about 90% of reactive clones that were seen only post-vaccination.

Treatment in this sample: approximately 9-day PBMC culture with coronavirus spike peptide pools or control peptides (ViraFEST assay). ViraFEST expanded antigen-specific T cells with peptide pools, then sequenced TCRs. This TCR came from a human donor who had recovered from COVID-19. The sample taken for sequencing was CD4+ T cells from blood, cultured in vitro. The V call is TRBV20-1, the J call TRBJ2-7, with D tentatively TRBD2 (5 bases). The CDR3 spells CSASGLVDEQYF. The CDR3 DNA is TGCAGTGCGAGCGGACTTGTGGACGAGCAGTACTTC.